Below are 7 T cell receptor beta chains sequenced from a single sample in a study of cytomegalovirus exposure and HLA in healthy donors. PCR employed 60 Vbeta and 13 Jbeta primers. The repertoire was sequenced with immunoSEQ multiplex PCR; TCRdb's copy has only in-frame clones and lacks some. The table records 250,000 to 350,000 clones, about 90% of them present only once. Sequences were obtained from PBMCs. The receptor set was obtained from a woman aged 18-29 years in good health and CMV-seronegative.

This clone was detected only once. CDR3 residues: CASLGQGHDTEAFF. The CDR3 coding sequence is TGTGCCAGCTTGGGACAGGGGCACGACACTGAAGCTTTCTTT. The chain is built from TRBV7-9 and TRBJ1-1; 10 bases match TRBD1. Trimming removed 8 bases from V and 3 bases from J; junction bases left unmatched: 6. This CDR3 is 14 amino acids long. Germline CDR1 is SEHNR and CDR2 is FQNEAQ (reference sequence). The variable domain in full, completed from reference TRBV7-9 and TRBJ1-1, reads DTGVSQNPRHKITKRGQNVTFRCDPISEHNRLYWYRQTLGQGPEFLTYFQNEAQLEKSRLLSDRFSAERPKGSFSTLEIQRTEQGDSAMYLCASLGQGHDTEAFFGQGTRLTVV.

The V call is TRBV2, the J call TRBJ2-7; TRBD2 matches at 9 bases. CDR1 and CDR2 from the germline V gene are SNHLY and FYNNEI. V lost 5 bases to trimming and J lost 2 bases; unmatched junction nucleotides: 7. This CDR3 is built from 15 residues. In nucleotides, the CDR3 is TGTGCCAGCAGTACGGGCGGGGGGGTGGCCTACGAGCAGTACTTC. Its protein product is CASSTGGGVAYEQYF. Filled out from reference TRBV2 and TRBJ2-7, the complete variable domain reads EPEVTQTPSHQVTQMGQEVILRCVPISNHLYFYWYRQILGQKVEFLVSFYNNEISEKSEIFDDQFSVERPDGSNFTLKIRSTKLEDSAMYFCASSTGGGVAYEQYFGPGTRLTVT.

Only one count was recorded for this clone. The rearrangement joins TRBV10-3 to TRBJ2-1, with 7 nucleotides matching TRBD1. This CDR3 spans 18 amino acids. Trimming removed 3 bases from V and 2 bases from J; junction bases left unmatched: 13. Germline loops: CDR1 ENHRY, CDR2 SYGVKD. In nucleotides, the CDR3 is TGTGCCATCAGTGAACCACAGGGGAAGGGTCCCACCTACAATGAGCAGTTCTTC. Residues: CAISEPQGKGPTYNEQFF.

The chain recombines TRBV5-1 with TRBJ1-6, with 9 nucleotides matching TRBD1. The CDR3 covers 15 residues. The V gene's germline CDR1 is SGHRS and CDR2 YFSETQ. V lost 4 bases to trimming and J lost 9 bases; unmatched junction nucleotides: 8. The CDR3 protein is CASSISGTGISPLHF. CDR3 sequence (DNA): TGCGCCAGCAGCATATCCGGGACAGGGATTTCACCCCTCCACTTT.

The chain recombines TRBV9 with TRBJ2-1, with 10 nucleotides matching TRBD2. V shed 1 base and J 6 bases; nucleotides not matched to a gene: 4. Germline values: CDR1 SGDLS, CDR2 YYNGEE. The CDR3 contains 15 residues. In DNA form, the CDR3 reads TGTGCCAGCAGCGTAACTAGCGGGGTCGGCAATGAGCAGTTCTTC. Its protein is CASSVTSGVGNEQFF.

J is TRBJ1-4 and V is TRBV27; no definite D call. The length of the CDR3 is 15 residues. Per the germline V gene, CDR1 is MNHEY and CDR2 is SMNVEV (reference sequence). Trimming took off 0 bases at V and 4 bases at J, with 9 bases between the two ends. The CDR3 DNA reads as TGTGCCAGCAGTTTATCCTACAGTTTTAATGAAAAACTGTTTTTT. Translating gives CASSLSYSFNEKLFF.

The chain recombines TRBV13 with TRBJ2-7; tentatively, D is TRBD2 (5 bases). Germline CDR1 PRHDT, CDR2 FYEKMQ (reference sequence). The CDR3 runs 15 residues. V was trimmed by 1 base and J by 5 bases, leaving 15 bases between them. CDR3 sequence (DNA): TGTGCCAGCAGCTTAGTTGCGGGTTTAAAGGACGAGCAGTACTTC. It specifies CASSLVAGLKDEQYF.